This T cell receptor (beta chain) was sequenced during a study of naive and memory T cell subsets. Both TRBC1 and TRBC2 were covered by a beta constant-region primer of two equimolar oligonucleotides. Ligated cDNA was amplified by four rounds of PCR with nested alpha and beta constant-region primers and SP2. MiXCR, run by TCRdb on the UMI-ligation and nested PCR reads, gives a single entry per CDR3 protein. The profile shows about 140,000 distinct CDR3 sequences, 15% to 25% of them singletons. The study's findings and limits: A few larger clonotypes appeared in naive repertoires, especially CD8, possibly memory cells re-expressing CD45RA. The power law exponent of TCR abundance differed between naive and memory cells.

Trimming removed 4 bases from V and 6 bases from J; junction bases left unmatched: 9. Germline V lookup: CDR1 SNHLY, CDR2 FYNNEI. This CDR3 is 15 amino acids long. A word on this clonotype: Its matching antigen is unknown.

Input material: naive CD8+ T cells from blood. This receptor was taken from a human donor in good health. V gene TRBV2 combines with J gene TRBJ2-1, with TRBD2 matching 7 bases. CDR3 region: CASSVAGVVGNEQFF. Here the CDR3 DNA reads TGTGCCAGCAGTGTCGCGGGGGTAGTGGGCAATGAGCAGTTCTTC.